This T cell receptor beta chain was retrieved from a study of blood T cell repertoires in COVID-19. In the study overall: T cells, B-cell-depleted T cells, or PBMCs provided the cDNA or gDNA that served as material.

Measured with immunoSEQ multiplex PCR; TCRdb has only the in-frame clones, and not every one. The table includes 140,000 to 150,000 clones, 88% detected once. The CDR3 is made up of 13 amino acids. CDR1 is SSHAT, CDR2 FNYEAQ, per germline (reference sequence). Remarks on this clone: One end of the junction fails to match germline, which may point to a read error.

The origin of this receptor is a woman aged 45-65 years with acute or convalescent COVID-19. The rearrangement links TRBV7-7 to TRBJ2-7, with 10 bases matching TRBD1. Specimen: peripheral blood. The CDR3 coding sequence is TGTGCTAGCAGCGGTGGACAGGGGGACGAGCAGTACTTC. Translation gives CASSGGQGDEQYF.